This T cell receptor (beta chain) is from a study of radiation and T cells in renal cell carcinoma. Findings and caveats of the study: Baseline intratumoral clonotype presence is unknown without pretreatment biopsies.

Produced via immunoSEQ multiplex PCR; TCRdb's table is partial and in-frame only. The data hold 95,000 to 150,000 clones, with 80% to 85% observed a single time. The CDR3 spans 14 residues. Germline V gene lookup returns CDR1 MNHNS and CDR2 SASEGT. V was clipped by 4 bases and J by 5 bases, with 12 bases between them. Time point defined: baseline pretreatment blood. Treatment denoted: 15 Gy SBRT to primary tumor, nephrectomy 4 weeks later. On this clone itself: The antigen is undetermined.

The TCR originated in a woman aged 60-70 years with renal cell carcinoma. The genes are TRBV6-1 and TRBJ2-1, with a weak D call TRBD1 (5 bases). The sample was blood, taken from a patient whose treatment included radiotherapy and nephrectomy. Here the CDR3 DNA reads TGTGCCAGCAGTGTCGGCAGGGTTAACAATGAGCAGTTCTTC. This codes for CASSVGRVNNEQFF.